A selection of T cell receptor beta chains follows, all from one sample in a study of shared clonotypes between healthy human individuals. Assay used: immunoSEQ multiplex PCR; TCRdb lists only in-frame clones, some missing. The sample lists about 2.1 million clones, around 93% occurring once. What was sequenced was naive CD8+ T cells from PBMCs. Receptors originate from a man younger than 30 in good health. Some clones in this sample may be carry-over from other donors' samples. Both conserved end residues are part of each CDR3. D genes are given only for firm matches. Size is stated for part of the rows, as once, few or many counts, or as a class when the clone is expanded.

D | J | size | V | CDR3 | DNA
. | TRBJ2-5 | . | TRBV10-3 | CAISQRPGMQETQYF | TGTGCCATCAGTCAGCGCCCCGGGATGCAAGAGACCCAGTACTTC
. | TRBJ2-7 | . | TRBV7-8 | CASSLVGRTYEQYF | TGTGCCAGCAGCTTAGTGGGGAGAACCTACGAGCAGTACTTC
. | TRBJ2-7 | . | TRBV10-2 | CASRGGTIYEQYF | TGCGCCAGCAGGGGTGGGACAATTTACGAGCAGTACTTC
TRBD1 | TRBJ2-1 | . | TRBV9 | CASSVVQGARNEQFF | TGTGCCAGCAGCGTAGTACAGGGGGCGCGAAATGAGCAGTTCTTC
. | TRBJ1-4 | . | TRBV28 | CASSLTLLGNEKLFF | TGTGCCAGCAGTTTGACCTTACTGGGTAATGAAAAACTGTTTTTT
. | TRBJ2-5 | . | TRBV7-9 | CATRPQETQYF | TGTGCCACGCGCCCCCAAGAGACCCAGTACTTC
TRBD1 | TRBJ1-5 | . | TRBV2 | CASEEGALGNQPQHF | TGTGCCAGCGAGGAGGGGGCGTTGGGCAATCAGCCCCAGCATTTT
TRBD2 | TRBJ2-7 | . | TRBV6-1 | CASPAGGIGEQYF | TGTGCCAGCCCCGCCGGGGGGATCGGCGAGCAGTACTTC
. | TRBJ2-7 | . | TRBV27 | CASSLYPRTYEQYF | TGTGCCAGCAGTTTATACCCTAGAACCTACGAGCAGTACTTC
TRBD2 | TRBJ2-1 | . | TRBV9 | CASSPLAGVGYNEQFF | TGTGCCAGCAGCCCTTTAGCGGGAGTCGGCTACAATGAGCAGTTCTTC
TRBD1 | TRBJ1-2 | . | TRBV6-6 | CASSYFRGQEDGYTF | TGTGCCAGCAGTTACTTCCGGGGACAGGAGGATGGCTACACCTTC
TRBD2 | TRBJ2-7 | . | TRBV27 | CASSWGLTYEQYF | TGTGCCAGCAGTTGGGGACTAACCTACGAGCAGTACTTC
. | TRBJ2-7 | . | TRBV7-9 | CASSRDPYEQYF | TGTGCCAGCAGCAGGGACCCCTACGAGCAGTACTTC
TRBD1 | TRBJ2-7 | once | TRBV27 | CASSPGPGQGYPEQYF | TGTGCCAGCAGCCCGGGGCCGGGACAGGGCTATCCCGAGCAGTACTTC
TRBD2 | TRBJ2-1 | . | TRBV7-7 | CASSRTSGPYNEQFF | TGTGCCAGCAGCCGGACTAGCGGGCCATACAATGAGCAGTTCTTC
TRBD1 | TRBJ2-6 | . | TRBV29-1 | CSVGGQGAGANVLTF | TGCAGCGTAGGGGGACAGGGGGCTGGGGCCAACGTCCTGACTTTC
. | TRBJ2-1 | . | TRBV7-9 | CASSSSQGYEQFF | TGTGCCAGCAGCTCCTCTCAGGGATATGAGCAGTTCTTC
TRBD2 | TRBJ2-3 | . | TRBV27 | CASSSLAGGPHTQYF | TGTGCCAGCAGTTCCCTGGCGGGAGGGCCGCATACGCAGTATTTT
. | TRBJ2-1 | . | TRBV7-9 | CASSLLNLYDEQFF | TGTGCCAGCAGCTTACTTAATCTTTACGATGAGCAGTTCTTC
. | TRBJ2-7 | . | TRBV27 | CASSLSTGGSYEQYF | TGTGCCAGCAGTTTATCGACGGGGGGCAGCTACGAGCAGTACTTC
TRBD1 | TRBJ2-7 | . | TRBV5-1 | CASSLRTGHYEQYF | TGCGCCAGCAGCTTGCGGACAGGGCACTACGAGCAGTACTTC